These T cell receptor beta chains were read from a single sample in a study of cytomegalovirus exposure and HLA in healthy donors. The table came from immunoSEQ multiplex PCR; TCRdb's copy has only in-frame clones and leaves some out. The sample data list around 200,000 clones. The sequenced sample consisted of PBMCs. These receptors were obtained from a woman in her thirties in good health and CMV-seropositive. Each CDR3 is given with its conserved first and last residue. Each record gives: V gene, J gene, D gene, CDR3 DNA, CDR3 protein. A D gene is named only where the DNA matches it firmly.

>TRBV20-1|TRBJ1-2|-
TGCAGTGCTTCAAATGGCTACACCTTC
CSASNGYTF
>TRBV25-1|TRBJ1-3|TRBD1
TGTGCCAGCAGTGCGACAGGGGTTGACACCATATATTTT
CASSATGVDTIYF
>TRBV2|TRBJ1-1|-
TGTGCCAGCAGTGCCCAGGGCAGGGCGTGGACTGAAGCTTTCTTT
CASSAQGRAWTEAFF
>TRBV5-1|TRBJ1-4|TRBD1
TGCGCCAGCAGGGGACAGGGGACTAATGAAAAACTGTTTTTT
CASRGQGTNEKLFF
>TRBV4-3|TRBJ2-7|TRBD2
TGCGCCAGCAGCCTACTAGCGGAGAGCTCCTACGAGCAGTACTTC
CASSLLAESSYEQYF
>TRBV7-9|TRBJ1-1|-
TGTGCCAGCAGCCCTCTCGTCACAGGAGGGACTGAAGCTTTCTTT
CASSPLVTGGTEAFF
>TRBV18|TRBJ2-7|TRBD1
TGTGCCAGCTCGTACAGGACAGGGTCTTACGAGCAGTACTTC
CASSYRTGSYEQYF
>TRBV29-1|TRBJ2-1|TRBD2
TGCAGCGTTGCGGGAACTAGCGGGAGCCCCTACAATGAGCAGTTCTTC
CSVAGTSGSPYNEQFF
>TRBV7-8|TRBJ2-2|-
TGTGCCAGCAGCTCGGGGACTGTGGGGCCCGGGGAGCTGTTTTTT
CASSSGTVGPGELFF
>TRBV7-2|TRBJ2-2|-
TGTGCCAGCAGCCCCCAGAACACCGGGGAGCTGTTTTTT
CASSPQNTGELFF